This T cell receptor beta chain was captured in a study of breast tumors, draining lymph nodes, adjacent tissues. Broader study findings: Findings are consistent with lymph node origin and intratumoral expansion of most tumor T cells. Tumor repertoires ranked between lymph nodes and nontumor tissue in diversity, with V and J gene preferences.

Germline trimming cut 9 bases from V and 15 bases from J; bases unmatched to any gene: 9. Germline CDR1 reads MNHNY; CDR2 reads SVGAGI (reference sequence). This CDR3 comprises 12 residues. Comment on this clonotype: The antigen is unknown.

Samples came from axillary lymph nodes draining the breast cancer. TCRdb re-called the multiplex PCR reads with MiXCR, one entry per CDR3 protein. The sample yields over 200,000 distinct CDR3 sequences, around 32% seen once. This TCR was recovered from a female donor with breast cancer. Some clones in this sample may be carry-over from other donors' samples. The sequencing input was axillary lymph node tissue. The chain employs TRBV6-6 and TRBJ2-1; TRBD2 matches 12 bases. CDR3 sequence (DNA): TGTGCCAGTCTGCCTAGCGGGAGGGGTGCGTTCTTC. It translates to CASLPSGRGAFF.